The 25 T cell receptor beta chains presented below share a single source sample, sequenced in a study of identical twins. TCRdb processed the 5' RACE reads anew with MiXCR; each CDR3 protein has one entry. The table includes more than 1.5 million distinct CDR3 sequences, roughly 35% detected once. Source material: cord blood. The receptor source for this set is a newborn girl in good health.

This clonotype was seen ten or more times. V is TRBV20-1 and J is TRBJ1-2; TRBD1 might be the D (5 bases). The CDR3 is 12 residues long. The V end was cut by 3 bases, the J end by 2 bases, with 7 bases between. Germline-derived CDR1 and CDR2 are DFQATT and SNEGSKA (reference sequence). The DNA of the CDR3 is TGCAGTGCTAGCCGGGACAACTATGGCTACACCTTC. Residues: CSASRDNYGYTF.

About this clonotype: Given a much more abundant clone one base away, this may be a read error. The chain employs TRBV3-1 and TRBJ2-1; 7 positions agree with TRBD2. Germline V gives CDR1 LGHDT, CDR2 YNNKEL (reference sequence). The length of the CDR3 is 18 residues. The CDR3 DNA is TGTGCCAGCAACCAAGATGGACTAGTCCTTAGCTCCTACAATGAGCAGTTCTTC. The encoded protein is CASNQDGLVLSSYNEQFF.

This chain connects TRBV5-1 to TRBJ2-1; D not certain. The end of the DNA aligns better with TRBJ2-7, so the J call may be wrong. The germline gives CDR1 SGHRS, CDR2 YFSETQ. The CDR3 has 15 amino acids. The CDR3, as DNA: TGCGCCAGCAGCGCCCCCCCTGCGACCTACAATGAGCAGTACTTC. Its translation is CASSAPPATYNEQYF.

The V call is TRBV6-2 or TRBV6-3, the J call TRBJ2-3; TRBD1 agrees at 9 bases. Trimming at V came to 4 bases and at J to 1 base, leaving 6 bases not matched to a gene. The CDR3 is made up of 16 amino acids. Per the germline V gene, CDR1 is MNHEY and CDR2 is SVGEGT. The CDR3 loop reads CASSSLWTGGTDTQYF. CDR3 coding DNA: TGTGCCAGCAGTTCCCTTTGGACAGGGGGCACAGATACGCAGTATTTT.

The V and J genes are TRBV20-1 and TRBJ2-5; perhaps TRBD2 as D (7 bases). Germline V gene data show CDR1 as DFQATT and CDR2 as SNEGSKA (reference sequence). This CDR3 has 13 residues. V was pared by 4 bases and J by 4 bases, with 13 bases between. CDR3 amino acids: CSATRGARETQYF. CDR3 DNA sequence: TGCAGTGCTACTCGGGGGGCAAGAGAGACCCAGTACTTC.

This chain joins TRBV2 and TRBJ1-4; 8 bases align to TRBD1. Germline CDR1 SNHLY, CDR2 FYNNEI. The V segment lost 6 bases and the J segment 6 bases; nucleotides outside the gene matches: 6. CDR3 length equals 14 residues. The CDR3 sequence is CASRWDRSHEKLFF. As DNA, the CDR3 is TGTGCCAGCAGGTGGGACAGGTCCCATGAAAAACTGTTTTTT. Looking up the rest from reference TRBV2 and TRBJ1-4 gives the full variable domain: EPEVTQTPSHQVTQMGQEVILRCVPISNHLYFYWYRQILGQKVEFLVSFYNNEISEKSEIFDDQFSVERPDGSNFTLKIRSTKLEDSAMYFCASRWDRSHEKLFFGSGTQLSVL.

This clonotype was observed a few times. J is TRBJ2-7 and V is TRBV3-1; TRBD2 matches at 12 bases. The CDR3 contains 19 residues. V shed 1 base and J 1 base; nucleotides not matched to a gene: 11. Germline values: CDR1 LGHDT, CDR2 YNNKEL (reference sequence). CDR3 residues: CASSQGLAGAVPSSYEQYF. In nucleotides, the CDR3 is TGTGCCAGCAGCCAAGGACTAGCGGGAGCCGTTCCATCATCCTACGAGCAGTACTTC.

DNA of the CDR3: TGCGCCAGCAGCGCGACAGGGCCTACCTACGAGCAGTACTTC. Protein: CASSATGPTYEQYF. V is TRBV5-1 and J is TRBJ2-7, with TRBD1 matching 7 bases. This CDR3 has 14 amino acids. Trimming at V came to 4 bases and at J to 2 bases, leaving 6 bases not matched to a gene. The germline V gene has CDR1 SGHRS and CDR2 YFSETQ. The full variable domain, in which reference TRBV5-1 and TRBJ2-7 provide the parts outside the CDR3, is KAGVTQTPRYLIKTRGQQVTLSCSPISGHRSVSWYQQTPGQGLQFLFEYFSETQRNKGNFPGRFSGRQFSNSRSEMNVSTLELGDSALYLCASSATGPTYEQYFGPGTRLTVT.

The J gene is TRBJ2-3, the V gene TRBV24-1; 13 nucleotides agree with TRBD2. Germline V gives CDR1 KGHDR, CDR2 SFDVKD. V lost 4 bases and J lost 4; bases outside the gene matches: 7. This CDR3 is built from 17 residues. The CDR3 nucleotides read TGTGCCACCAGTGACCTGACTAGCGGGGGGCGGTCAGATACGCAGTATTTT. It is translated as CATSDLTSGGRSDTQYF.

In its sample, this clonotype was seen a few times. The genes are TRBV3-1 and TRBJ1-3; no firm D call. The length of the CDR3 is 16 residues. Germline loops: CDR1 LGHDT, CDR2 YNNKEL (reference sequence). The ends were cut back, 1 base at V and 0 bases at J, with 10 bases in the middle. In nucleotides, the CDR3 is TGTGCCAGCAGCCAAGTAGGACGGGGCTCTGGAAACACCATATATTTT. Residues: CASSQVGRGSGNTIYF.

This clonotype was found a few times. This chain uses TRBV27 with TRBJ2-7; the match to TRBD2 covers 9 bases. The CDR3 loop spans 17 amino acids. With V trimmed by 3 bases and J by 0 bases, 9 bases remained unmatched. Germline lookup yields CDR1 MNHEY and CDR2 SMNVEV (reference sequence). The CDR3 DNA is TGTGCCAGCAGTTTCCTCACCCTAGCGGGGATCTCCTACGAGCAGTACTTC. It is translated as CASSFLTLAGISYEQYF.

The rearrangement joins TRBV7-8 to TRBJ2-1; TRBD2 matches 10 bases. There are 18 residues in the CDR3. Germline V gene sequence: CDR1 SGHVS, CDR2 FQNEAQ. V lost 4 bases and J lost 6; bases outside the gene matches: 15. The CDR3 here is CASSSVRSGTSVRNEQFF. In DNA, the CDR3 is TGTGCCAGCAGCTCAGTAAGGTCCGGGACTAGCGTTCGCAATGAGCAGTTCTTC.

The genes are TRBV25-1 and TRBJ2-4; TRBD1 matches 8 bases. The J call is in doubt because the DNA end fits TRBJ2-5 better. Germline V gene data show CDR1 as MGHDK and CDR2 as SYGVNS. CDR3 length: 16 residues. The CDR3 DNA reads TGTGCCAGCAGTGAATATAGGGGGACAGGAAAAGAGACCCAGTACTTC. Translating it yields CASSEYRGTGKETQYF.

This clonotype was found a few times. The chain carries TRBV7-2 and TRBJ2-5; 8 bases map to TRBD2. Germline-derived CDR1 and CDR2 are SGHTA and FQGNSA. V was clipped by 1 base and J by 1 base; unmatched bases: 5. This CDR3 spans 16 amino acids. CDR3 residues: CASSLGAGGFQETQYF. CDR3 nucleotide sequence: TGTGCCAGCAGCTTAGGCGCGGGAGGCTTCCAAGAGACCCAGTACTTC.

This clonotype came up a few times. This chain joins TRBV5-1 and TRBJ2-3; D not certain. CDR3 length equals 14 residues. The V end was cut by 0 bases, the J end by 8 bases, with 13 bases between. The germline gives CDR1 SGHRS, CDR2 YFSETQ. The CDR3 coding sequence is TGCGCCAGCAGCTTGGGGGCGACGATAGCTACGCAGTATTTT. The encoded protein is CASSLGATIATQYF.

The gene calls are TRBV25-1 and TRBJ2-1, with D possibly matching TRBD2 (5 bases). The germline V and J ends were trimmed by 3 bases and 6 bases, with 18 bases remaining between them. Germline-derived CDR1 and CDR2 are MGHDK and SYGVNS. CDR3 length: 16 amino acids. The CDR3 DNA is TGTGCCAGCAGTGATCAAGCGGCTCGGGCGGTCAATGAGCAGTTCTTC. Protein sequence: CASSDQAARAVNEQFF. Drawing the rest from reference TRBV25-1 and TRBJ2-1, the complete variable domain is EADIYQTPRYLVIGTGKKITLECSQTMGHDKMYWYQQDPGMELHLIHYSYGVNSTEKGDLSSESTVSRIRTEHFPLTLESARPSHTSQYLCASSDQAARAVNEQFFGPGTRLTVL.

The chain combines TRBV4-1 with TRBJ2-2, with 7 bases aligning to TRBD1. The CDR3 is 16 amino acids. The trim removed 4 bases at V and 5 bases at J, leaving 10 bases unmatched. The germline gives CDR1 MGHRA, CDR2 YSYEKL. CDR3 in amino acids: CASSPPDRARTGELFF. The CDR3 DNA sequence: TGCGCCAGCAGCCCCCCCGACAGGGCGAGGACCGGGGAGCTGTTTTTT.

The chain is built from TRBV6-2 or TRBV6-3 and TRBJ1-5; TRBD1 matches 7 bases. The germline V gene has CDR1 MNHEY and CDR2 SVGEGT. The junction had 17 bases not matched to a gene; V was cut back by 7 bases and J by 8 bases. The CDR3 length is 16 residues. CDR3: CASNQNPGQSREPQHF. The CDR3 DNA reads TGTGCCAGCAATCAAAATCCGGGACAGAGTAGGGAGCCCCAGCATTTT.

The CDR3 sequence is CAWSVARSGANVLTF. The CDR3 DNA reads as TGTGCCTGGAGTGTGGCCAGGTCTGGGGCCAACGTCCTGACTTTC. This chain connects TRBV30 to TRBJ2-6; no definite D call. V was trimmed by 0 bases and J by 1 base, leaving 7 bases between them. The germline gives CDR1 GTSNPN, CDR2 SVGIG (reference sequence). CDR3 length equals 15 residues.

The sample holds a few counts of this clonotype. V is TRBV7-9 and J is TRBJ1-6; 8 positions match TRBD1. The length of the CDR3 is 14 residues. The ends lost 6 bases at V and 7 bases at J; junction bases unmatched: 5. Germline CDR1 reads SEHNR; CDR2 reads FQNEAQ (reference sequence). The CDR3 here is CASRGTGWNSPLHF. The DNA of the CDR3 is TGTGCCAGCAGGGGGACAGGATGGAATTCACCCCTCCACTTT.

This clonotype was seen repeatedly, ten times or more. V is TRBV7-9 and J is TRBJ2-7; 8 nucleotides line up with TRBD1. CDR3 length: 13 residues. Per germline, CDR1 SEHNR and CDR2 FQNEAQ (reference sequence). Germline trimming cut 6 bases from V and 3 bases from J; bases unmatched to any gene: 4. The CDR3 protein is CASRSDRGYEQYF. CDR3 coding DNA: TGTGCCAGCAGGTCCGACAGGGGCTACGAGCAGTACTTC.

This clonotype was detected only a few times. V gene TRBV4-2 combines with J gene TRBJ1-5; tentative D call: TRBD1 (5 bases). With 1 base removed from V and 3 bases from J, the gap between germline ends came to 10 bases. Germline assignment: CDR1 LGHNA and CDR2 YNFKEQ. CDR3 length: 15 residues. Written as DNA, the CDR3 is TGTGCCAGCAGCCAAGGGGGACGGGACAATCAGCCCCAGCATTTT. This codes for CASSQGGRDNQPQHF.

The rearrangement links TRBV28 to TRBJ2-3; TRBD1 aligns across 7 bases. Germline assignment: CDR1 MDHEN and CDR2 SYDVKM. The V segment lost 1 base and the J segment 6 bases; nucleotides outside the gene matches: 7. The CDR3 is made up of 15 amino acids. For the CDR3, the DNA is TGTGCCAGCAGTTTATCTTCAGGGGGTTGGGATACGCAGTATTTT. It codes for CASSLSSGGWDTQYF.

This clonotype showed up just a few times. This sequence joins TRBV2 and TRBJ1-1; no firm D call. Trimming shortened V by 3 bases and J by 4 bases, and 9 bases separated the two germline ends. Germline V gene sequence: CDR1 SNHLY, CDR2 FYNNEI. The CDR3 covers 13 residues. The CDR3 sequence is CASSEYSRTEAFF. DNA of the CDR3: TGTGCCAGCAGTGAGTACAGTCGCACTGAAGCTTTCTTT.

The chain combines TRBV7-8 with TRBJ2-5; D not resolved. The CDR3 consists of 18 residues. Between the trimmed V and J ends, which lost 5 bases and 11 bases, there was a span of 33 bases. The germline V gene encodes CDR1 SGHVS and CDR2 FQNEAQ. CDR3 region: CASSPDPDVSTGYNEQYF. The CDR3 DNA is TGTGCCAGCAGCCCAGATCCGGACGTCTCGACGGGTTACAATGAGCAGTACTTC.